This passage covers 16 T cell receptor beta chains from one sample sequenced in a study of cytomegalovirus exposure and HLA in healthy donors. PCR primers comprised 60 Vbeta and 13 Jbeta primers. Produced via immunoSEQ multiplex PCR; TCRdb's table is partial and in-frame only. The sample records about 130,000 clones, 74% being singletons. Source material: PBMCs. The receptor source for this set is a woman aged 45-65 years in good health and CMV-seropositive.

The chain carries TRBV4-3 and TRBJ2-5, with 10 bases fitting TRBD1. Germline V CDR1 and CDR2: LGHNA, YSLEER. V was clipped by 1 base and J by 5 bases; unmatched bases: 7. The CDR3 is made up of 16 amino acids. The chain's CDR3 is CASSQVGGGQGETQYF. CDR3 in DNA: TGCGCCAGCAGCCAAGTAGGGGGGGGACAGGGGGAGACCCAGTACTTC.

As concerns this clone: This sample also contains other DNA sequences that code for the same CDR3. This chain joins TRBV11-2 and TRBJ1-3; D remains unclear. There are 11 residues in the CDR3. Germline CDR1 is SGHAT and CDR2 is FQNNGV. V was pared by 3 bases and J by 7 bases, with 4 bases between. Here the CDR3 DNA reads TGTGCCAGCAGCTTTATGAACACCATATATTTT. Encoded protein: CASSFMNTIYF.

This clone has a single count. This sequence joins TRBV5-1 and TRBJ1-1; 10 bases map to TRBD1. CDR1 and CDR2 (germline): SGHRS, YFSETQ. J gave up 5 bases and V 5 bases, and 9 bases lay outside the gene matches. CDR3 length: 15 residues. CDR3 DNA sequence: TGCGCCAGCAGACTCATCTGGGACAGGGGAACTGAAGCTTTCTTT. This codes for CASRLIWDRGTEAFF.

This clone has only a few counts. This chain links TRBV7-9 with TRBJ2-2; TRBD1 matches 7 bases. The CDR3 is 16 residues long. The V gene end was trimmed by 10 bases and the J gene end by 5 bases; junction bases not matched to a gene: 16. Per the germline V gene, CDR1 is SEHNR and CDR2 is FQNEAQ (reference sequence). The CDR3: CATESPQGRNTGELFF. The CDR3, as DNA: TGTGCCACAGAAAGCCCACAGGGGAGAAATACCGGGGAGCTGTTTTTT.

The genes are TRBV15 and TRBJ1-5; unclear D gene. The V gene's germline CDR1 is LNHNV and CDR2 YYDKDF (reference sequence). This CDR3 region has 14 residues. V lost 10 bases and J lost 3, with 16 bases in between. The CDR3 loop reads CASGRGENNQPQHF. CDR3 in DNA: TGTGCCAGCGGTCGTGGGGAGAACAATCAGCCCCAGCATTTT.

The chain uses TRBV7-8 and TRBJ1-5; a weak D match, TRBD1 (5 bases). V was cut by 1 base and J by 3 bases, with 7 bases left in between. This CDR3 is 14 amino acids long. CDR1 is SGHVS, CDR2 FQNEAQ, per germline. The CDR3, as DNA: TGTGCCAGCAGCTTAGGCAGGGACAATCAGCCCCAGCATTTT. This encodes CASSLGRDNQPQHF.

The gene calls are TRBV18 and TRBJ1-4; D call uncertain. The CDR3 loop spans 16 amino acids. CDR1 is KGHSH and CDR2 is LQKENI in the germline V gene. Trimming took 1 base from V and 8 from J, leaving 17 bases between them. Here the CDR3 reads CASSPREDSKGEKLFF. The CDR3 nucleotides are TGTGCCAGCTCACCACGTGAAGACTCTAAAGGCGAAAAACTGTTTTTT.

The V gene is TRBV11-2, the J gene TRBJ1-3; no firm D call. Trimming removed 4 bases at V and 6 bases at J, with 7 bases between. The CDR3 has 12 residues. CDR1 is SGHAT, CDR2 FQNNGV, per germline. CDR3: CASSSRLNTIYF. In DNA form, the CDR3 reads TGTGCCAGCAGCTCCAGGTTAAACACCATATATTTT.

This chain uses TRBV6-6 with TRBJ1-2; D perhaps matches TRBD1 (6 bases). The CDR3 length is 13 residues. CDR1 MNHNY and CDR2 SVGAGI come from the germline V gene (reference sequence). With 2 bases removed from V and 5 bases from J, the gap between germline ends came to 9 bases. The CDR3 region has the DNA TGTGCCAGCAGTTACAACAGGGTTTATGGCTACACCTTC. This translates into CASSYNRVYGYTF.

This clone was observed a handful of times. The gene calls are TRBV30 and TRBJ2-1; the D is unclear. The V and J ends lost 1 base and 6 bases respectively, with 4 bases between them. The V gene's germline CDR1 is GTSNPN and CDR2 SVGIG (reference sequence). There are 11 residues in the CDR3. The chain's CDR3 is CAWSGSNEQFF. CDR3 coding DNA: TGTGCCTGGAGTGGTAGCAATGAGCAGTTCTTC. Combining the CDR3 with reference TRBV30 and TRBJ2-1 gives the whole variable domain SQTIHQWPATLVQPVGSPLSLECTVEGTSNPNLYWYRQAAGRGLQLLFYSVGIGQISSEVPQNLSASRPQDRQFILSSKKLLLSDSGFYLCAWSGSNEQFFGPGTRLTVL.

The genes are TRBV9 and TRBJ1-2; 8 positions match TRBD1. From germline, CDR1 is SGDLS and CDR2 YYNGEE. Losses at the gene ends were 4 bases for V and 6 bases for J; bases not matched to a gene: 11. The CDR3 extends over 15 amino acids. This CDR3 is CASSPTPGQGHGYTF. The CDR3 DNA sequence: TGTGCCAGCAGCCCCACTCCCGGACAGGGCCATGGCTACACCTTC.

This clone was seen more than once but under ten times. The rearrangement joins TRBV5-4 to TRBJ1-1; 7 bases line up with TRBD1. The germline CDR1 and CDR2 sequences are SGHNT and YYREEE (reference sequence). V dropped 0 bases and J dropped 3; count of bases not matched to a gene: 2. This CDR3 is 14 amino acids long. Written as DNA, the CDR3 is TGTGCCAGCAGCTTGGGACAGGGCTACACTGAAGCTTTCTTT. It translates to CASSLGQGYTEAFF.

This clone has a handful of counts. CDR3 loop: CASSLASGIPYNEQFF. The DNA for the CDR3 is TGTGCCAGCAGCTTAGCGTCAGGGATCCCGTACAATGAGCAGTTCTTC. The chain recombines TRBV7-9 with TRBJ2-1, with D tentatively TRBD1 (5 bases). Germline CDR1 SEHNR, CDR2 FQNEAQ (reference sequence). The ends were cut back, 0 bases at V and 4 bases at J, with 13 bases in the middle. The CDR3 consists of 16 residues.

The rearrangement uses TRBV7-9 and TRBJ1-2; D possibly corresponds to TRBD1 (6 bases). CDR1 and CDR2 from the germline V gene are SEHNR and FQNEAQ (reference sequence). CDR3 size: 16 residues. V lost 5 bases and J lost 4, with 20 bases in between. DNA of the CDR3: TGTGCCAGCAGCCCCGGTGAGGGGGGAGGGCTCTATGGCTACACCTTC. This codes for CASSPGEGGGLYGYTF.

The CDR3: CASSLASEGSRNTIYF. The CDR3 nucleotides read TGTGCCAGCAGCTTGGCTAGTGAAGGCTCCAGAAACACCATATATTTT. V usage is TRBV5-4 and J usage is TRBJ1-3; D gene unclear. The CDR3 covers 16 residues. V dropped 0 bases and J dropped 5 bases, with 15 bases sitting between them. From germline, CDR1 is SGHNT and CDR2 YYREEE (reference sequence).

This chain connects TRBV6-6 to TRBJ2-2; D possibly corresponds to TRBD1 (6 bases). V was shortened by 6 bases and J by 0 bases, with 8 bases between the two germline ends. The CDR3 contains 14 residues. Germline-derived CDR1 and CDR2 are MNHNY and SVGAGI (reference sequence). The CDR3 nucleotides are TGTGCCAGCAGCCGGGACACGAACACCGGGGAGCTGTTTTTT. It is translated as CASSRDTNTGELFF.